This entry lists 27 T cell receptor beta chains sequenced from one sample in a study of post-analysis software for immune sequencing data (dated by TCRdb to 2014 to 2015). Library generation was performed with PCR. The data were produced on an Illumina HiSeq 2500. Unique molecular identifiers were incorporated into TCR beta cDNA libraries to reduce PCR and sequencing biases. The raw public reads went through TCRdb reprocessing: fastp at Q25, MiXCR clone calling, in-frame beta chains kept. Each record represents a unique CDR3 protein, reported with the most common genes and DNA among its rows. The sample has about 760,000 distinct CDR3 sequences on record, 25% to 30% of them singletons. Of the sample, approximately 0.55% is held by the ten largest clones. These receptors' antigens are unknown. The investigation overall reported the following: Significantly higher frequencies in patients than in controls were found for about five TRBV segments, including TRBV5-6, TRBV5-1 and TRBV20-1.

Sequencing used blood. All receptors come from a girl aged 5 to 17 with multiple sclerosis.

This clonotype has just one count. One junction end disagrees with the germline gene, perhaps due to a read error. J is TRBJ1-5 and V is TRBV7-2; D not certain. Germline CDR1 is SGHTA and CDR2 is FQGNSA. CDR3 length: 13 residues. The DNA for the CDR3 is TGTGCCGGCAGCTTAGCTGGCAATCAGCCCCAGCATTTT. Translation: CAGSLAGNQPQHF.

This clonotype was counted between two and nine times. This chain uses TRBV20-1 with TRBJ1-1, with a tentative D call TRBD1 (5 bases). The germline V gene has CDR1 DFQATT and CDR2 SNEGSKA (reference sequence). Trimming removed 0 bases at V and 1 base at J, with 12 bases between. The CDR3 contains 15 residues. CDR3 region: CSARDPARANTEAFF. The CDR3 nucleotides read TGCAGTGCTAGAGATCCTGCCAGGGCGAACACTGAAGCTTTCTTT.

In its sample, this clonotype was seen a few times. The V and J genes are TRBV20-1 and TRBJ2-7; TRBD1 matches 9 bases. The CDR3 has 14 residues. V gave up 5 bases and J gave up 5 bases; unmatched junction bases: 10. CDR1 and CDR2 (germline): DFQATT, SNEGSKA (reference sequence). The CDR3 protein is CSADTGGAYNEQYF. The CDR3 DNA follows: TGCAGTGCTGACACAGGGGGCGCCTATAACGAGCAGTACTTC.

This clonotype was observed a handful of times. CDR3 coding DNA: TGTGCCAGCAGCGGCCGGGGCCTAAGTCTGGATGAGCAGTTCTTC. Protein: CASSGRGLSLDEQFF. The rearrangement joins TRBV9 to TRBJ2-1, with D perhaps assigned TRBD1 or TRBD2 (5 bases each). This CDR3 is built from 15 residues. V lost 3 bases and J 8 bases, leaving 18 bases between the germline ends. CDR1 SGDLS and CDR2 YYNGEE come from the germline V gene.

About this clonotype: This clone may be a read error of a much larger clone one base away. The gene calls are TRBV7-2 and TRBJ1-2; the match to TRBD1 covers 7 bases. The CDR3 runs 13 residues. In germline, CDR1 is SGHTA, CDR2 FQGNSA. The CDR3 loop is CASSLDRGSGCTF. CDR3 coding DNA: TGTGCCAGCAGCTTAGACAGGGGTTCTGGCTGCACCTTC.

Only a few counts were recorded for this clonotype. The genes are TRBV5-5 and TRBJ2-1, with TRBD2 matching 10 bases. The CDR3 totals 18 residues. V gave up 4 bases and J gave up 7 bases; unmatched junction bases: 17. From germline, CDR1 is SGHKS and CDR2 YYEKEE (reference sequence). The CDR3 DNA follows: TGTGCCAGCAGCGCAATGAGGGCTAGCGGGAGTCGGAAAAATGAGCAGTTCTTC. It specifies CASSAMRASGSRKNEQFF.

The table lists this clonotype with many counts. V and J are TRBV18 and TRBJ2-7; the D gene is possibly TRBD2 (6 bases). Germline V gene sequence: CDR1 KGHSH, CDR2 LQKENI. The CDR3 is 16 residues long. The V end lost 6 bases, the J end lost 0 bases, and 18 bases lay between the germline ends. CDR3 region: CASSPKGAGHSYEQYF. CDR3 in DNA: TGTGCCAGCTCCCCTAAGGGAGCGGGCCACTCCTACGAGCAGTACTTC.

V and J are TRBV28 and TRBJ2-1; D possibly matches TRBD1 or TRBD2 (6 bases each). Trimming took 4 bases from V and 12 from J, leaving 19 bases between them. Germline-derived CDR1 and CDR2 are MDHEN and SYDVKM. This CDR3 spans 14 amino acids. This CDR3 is CASSSLGGLDGQFF. As DNA, the CDR3 is TGTGCCAGCAGTTCCCTCGGGGGCTTGGATGGGCAGTTCTTC.

The chain uses TRBV13 and TRBJ1-2; D is possibly TRBD1 (5 bases). The germline CDR1 and CDR2 sequences are PRHDT and FYEKMQ (reference sequence). This CDR3 has 15 residues. With 1 base removed from V and 4 bases from J, the gap between germline ends came to 13 bases. The CDR3 protein is CASSLATGPGYGYTF. In DNA form, the CDR3 reads TGTGCCAGCAGCTTAGCCACGGGACCAGGCTATGGCTACACCTTC.

This clonotype was detected many times. The V gene is TRBV7-2, the J gene TRBJ2-1; TRBD1 matches 8 bases. Germline CDR1 is SGHTA and CDR2 is FQGNSA. V shed 5 bases, J shed 7 bases, and the junction held 4 bases outside the gene matches. This CDR3 comprises 13 residues. CDR3 bases: TGTGCCAGCAGCGGGACAGGCCCGAATGAGCAGTTCTTC. Translated, it gives CASSGTGPNEQFF.

The gene calls are TRBV5-1 and TRBJ2-7; 8 bases match TRBD2. V lost 4 bases to trimming and J lost 1 base; unmatched junction nucleotides: 7. This CDR3 has 15 residues. CDR1 and CDR2 (germline): SGHRS, YFSETQ. The CDR3 loop reads CASSLCGGSSYEQYF. In DNA, the CDR3 is TGCGCCAGCAGCCTCTGCGGGGGGTCATCCTACGAGCAGTACTTC. Full variable domain (outside the CDR3, taken from reference TRBV5-1 and TRBJ2-7): KAGVTQTPRYLIKTRGQQVTLSCSPISGHRSVSWYQQTPGQGLQFLFEYFSETQRNKGNFPGRFSGRQFSNSRSEMNVSTLELGDSALYLCASSLCGGSSYEQYFGPGTRLTVT.

The chain joins TRBV7-8 to TRBJ2-3; D remains unclear. The CDR3 sequence is 14 residues long. CDR1 SGHVS and CDR2 FQNEAQ come from the germline V gene. Trimming pared 1 base from V and 3 bases from J, leaving 8 bases between. CDR3 sequence: CASSLDYGTDTQYF. The CDR3, as DNA: TGTGCCAGCAGCTTAGATTACGGAACAGATACGCAGTATTTT.

This clonotype was seen repeatedly, ten times or more. The chain employs TRBV5-6 and TRBJ1-2, with D unresolved. V lost 5 bases and J 3 bases, leaving 8 bases between the germline ends. Germline CDR1 and CDR2: SGHDT and YYEEEE. This CDR3 region has 12 residues. CDR3 DNA sequence: TGTGCCAGCAGAAGGGAGCACTATGGCTACACCTTC. It yields the protein CASRREHYGYTF.

This clonotype was observed a handful of times. The chain combines TRBV9 with TRBJ2-3; D call uncertain. Trimming took 3 bases from V and 4 from J, leaving 6 bases between them. Germline V gene sequence: CDR1 SGDLS, CDR2 YYNGEE. The CDR3 length is 12 residues. The CDR3 nucleotides are TGTGCCAGCAGCGGTCGGTCAGATACGCAGTATTTT. As protein: CASSGRSDTQYF.

This clonotype has a handful of counts. This rearrangement joins TRBV4-2 to TRBJ1-4, with 9 positions matching TRBD1. From germline, CDR1 is LGHNA and CDR2 YNFKEQ. With 4 bases clipped from V and 8 bases from J, the junction kept 8 bases outside the gene matches. The CDR3 runs to 15 residues. CDR3 sequence: CASSPPGTGKEKLFF. In nucleotides, the CDR3 is TGTGCCAGCAGCCCTCCCGGGACAGGGAAAGAAAAACTGTTTTTT.

The chain uses TRBV28 and TRBJ2-4, with TRBD1 matching over 7 bases. The DNA matches TRBJ2-7 better at its end, which makes the J call doubtful. The germline gives CDR1 MDHEN, CDR2 SYDVKM. The CDR3 covers 15 residues. The CDR3 sequence: CASSSAGQEPHEQYF. In DNA form, the CDR3 reads TGTGCCAGCAGTTCCGCCGGACAGGAACCCCACGAGCAGTACTTC.

This sequence joins TRBV16 and TRBJ1-1; D unclear. CDR1 and CDR2 (germline): KGHSY, FQNENV. V was pared by 8 bases and J by 1 base, with 11 bases between. The CDR3 runs to 13 residues. CDR3 sequence: CASSQQPNTEAFF. In DNA form, the CDR3 reads TGTGCCAGCTCACAACAGCCGAACACTGAAGCTTTCTTT.

The chain recombines TRBV20-1 with TRBJ2-1; tentatively, D is TRBD2 (5 bases). Looked up from germline, CDR1 is DFQATT and CDR2 is SNEGSKA (reference sequence). Trimming took off 0 bases at V and 3 bases at J, with 15 bases between the two ends. The CDR3 has 16 amino acids. CDR3 DNA: TGCAGTGCTAGAGATGGCTACCACGAGGGCTACAATGAGCAGTTCTTC. Translated: CSARDGYHEGYNEQFF.

This chain uses TRBV20-1 with TRBJ2-1; 9 positions agree with TRBD2. The germline gives CDR1 DFQATT, CDR2 SNEGSKA (reference sequence). With 1 base clipped from V and 9 bases from J, the junction kept 13 bases outside the gene matches. The CDR3 has 16 amino acids. The DNA for the CDR3 is TGCAGTGCTAGAGGGGGTGCGGGAGGGCGATTCGGTGAGCAGTTCTTC. Encoded protein: CSARGGAGGRFGEQFF.

The chain recombines TRBV2 with TRBJ1-2; 8 nucleotides line up with TRBD1. Germline lookup yields CDR1 SNHLY and CDR2 FYNNEI. This CDR3 contains 14 residues. The ends lost 6 bases at V and 3 bases at J; junction bases unmatched: 6. CDR3 sequence: CASSPTGVYYGYTF. CDR3 nucleotides: TGTGCCAGCAGCCCGACAGGGGTTTACTATGGCTACACCTTC.

There are a few counts of this clonotype. The genes are TRBV10-3 and TRBJ2-3; the match to TRBD1 covers 9 bases. Germline V gene sequence: CDR1 ENHRY, CDR2 SYGVKD. This CDR3 has 14 amino acids. V was clipped by 6 bases and J by 1 base; unmatched bases: 2. DNA for the CDR3: TGTGCCATCAGCGACAGGGGGGGCACAGATACGCAGTATTTT. Its translation: CAISDRGGTDTQYF.

This rearrangement joins TRBV7-8 to TRBJ2-5; the D gene is possibly TRBD1 (6 bases). This CDR3 is built from 16 residues. With 4 bases removed from V and 1 base from J, the gap between germline ends came to 16 bases. Germline V gene sequence: CDR1 SGHVS, CDR2 FQNEAQ. The CDR3 loop reads CASSSNIWTAQETQYF. The CDR3 DNA is TGTGCCAGCAGCTCCAACATATGGACAGCCCAAGAGACCCAGTACTTC.

This clonotype was found a few times. The J gene is TRBJ1-1, the V gene TRBV15; D is unclear. Germline CDR1 and CDR2: LNHNV and YYDKDF (reference sequence). V was clipped by 3 bases and J by 6 bases, with 11 bases between them. The CDR3 is 13 amino acids. CDR3: CATSRTPRAEAFF. CDR3 nucleotides: TGTGCCACCAGCAGGACACCTCGGGCTGAAGCTTTCTTT.

The genes are TRBV29-1 and TRBJ2-7; D is uncertain. V lost 4 bases and J 0 bases, leaving 10 bases between the germline ends. There are 13 residues in the CDR3. CDR1 SQVTM and CDR2 ANQGSEA come from the germline V gene. The CDR3 sequence is CSVGVAASYEQYF. In DNA form, the CDR3 reads TGCAGCGTTGGGGTCGCAGCCTCCTACGAGCAGTACTTC.

The V gene is TRBV7-8, the J gene TRBJ1-1; D call uncertain. The CDR3 contains 13 residues. Germline V gene data show CDR1 as SGHVS and CDR2 as FQNEAQ. Trimming left V 6 bases short and J 2 bases short, with 10 bases between. The CDR3 reads CASRLKGNTEAFF. In nucleotides, the CDR3 is TGTGCCAGCAGGCTCAAGGGCAACACTGAAGCTTTCTTT.

Ten or more counts support this clonotype. This rearrangement joins TRBV29-1 to TRBJ2-5; D gene uncertain. Germline V CDR1 and CDR2: SQVTM, ANQGSEA. This CDR3 contains 10 residues. Deletions cut 4 bases from V and 5 bases from J, with 5 bases between. The CDR3: CSVGLETQYF. The CDR3, as DNA: TGCAGCGTTGGGTTGGAGACCCAGTACTTC.

In this sample, this clonotype turned up a few times. The chain has TRBV5-1 and TRBJ2-1; TRBD1 aligns across 8 bases. Trimming cost V 0 bases and J 12 bases; bases outside gene matches: 11. Germline V CDR1 and CDR2: SGHRS, YFSETQ. The CDR3 spans 15 residues. CDR3 protein: CASSLEAGGQTVQFF. The CDR3 nucleotides read TGCGCCAGCAGCTTGGAGGCAGGGGGCCAGACGGTGCAGTTCTTC. The full variable domain, rest sourced from reference TRBV5-1 and TRBJ2-1, is KAGVTQTPRYLIKTRGQQVTLSCSPISGHRSVSWYQQTPGQGLQFLFEYFSETQRNKGNFPGRFSGRQFSNSRSEMNVSTLELGDSALYLCASSLEAGGQTVQFFGPGTRLTVL.